The rows below give T cell receptor beta chains drawn from one sample of a study of identical twins. TCRdb re-called the 5' RACE reads with MiXCR, one entry per CDR3 protein. The sample has 550,000 to 700,000 distinct CDR3 sequences, roughly 9.5% seen once; the top ten hold approximately 3.2%. The sample also formed part of further work on yellow fever vaccine responses in identical twins.

The sample comprised PBMCs. The receptor set was obtained from a woman aged 18-29 years in good health. CDR3s include the opening cysteine and the closing phenylalanine or tryptophan. Each record gives: V gene, D gene, J gene, clone size, CDR3 protein, CDR3 DNA. A D gene is named only where the DNA matches it firmly. Not all rows give a size; the values are once, few, many and, for expanded clones, a class.

v_gene: TRBV12-3/TRBV12-4
d_gene: TRBD2
j_gene: TRBJ2-1
abundance: .
CDR3aa: CASNHRLAAYNEQFF
CDR3nt: TGTGCCAGCAATCACAGACTAGCGGCCTACAATGAGCAGTTCTTC

v_gene: TRBV6-1
d_gene: .
j_gene: TRBJ1-3
abundance: .
CDR3aa: CASSPQGVMRNTIYF
CDR3nt: TGTGCCAGCAGCCCTCAGGGAGTTATGCGAAACACCATATATTTT

v_gene: TRBV11-2
d_gene: TRBD1
j_gene: TRBJ2-7
abundance: few
CDR3aa: CACAGTGGYEQYF
CDR3nt: TGTGCCTGCGCCGGGACAGGGGGCTACGAGCAGTACTTC

v_gene: TRBV9
d_gene: .
j_gene: TRBJ1-1
abundance: many
CDR3aa: CASSATGGATEAFF
CDR3nt: TGTGCCAGCAGCGCCACAGGAGGGGCCACTGAAGCTTTCTTT

v_gene: TRBV20-1
d_gene: TRBD2
j_gene: TRBJ2-7
abundance: few
CDR3aa: CSATDPLAGGSYEQYF
CDR3nt: TGCAGTGCTACAGACCCACTAGCGGGAGGTTCCTACGAGCAGTACTTC

v_gene: TRBV12-3/TRBV12-4
d_gene: TRBD2
j_gene: TRBJ2-3
abundance: many
CDR3aa: CASSLGYRLARTDTQYF
CDR3nt: TGTGCCAGCAGTTTAGGCTATCGACTAGCGCGCACAGATACGCAGTATTTT

v_gene: TRBV6-2/TRBV6-3
d_gene: TRBD1
j_gene: TRBJ2-1
abundance: .
CDR3aa: CASSFVWDRELDNEQFF
CDR3nt: TGTGCCAGCAGTTTCGTTTGGGACAGAGAACTTGACAATGAGCAGTTCTTC

v_gene: TRBV6-4
d_gene: TRBD2
j_gene: TRBJ2-1
abundance: few
CDR3aa: CASSGASGTYNEQFF
CDR3nt: TGTGCCAGCAGTGGTGCTAGCGGAACCTACAATGAGCAGTTCTTC

v_gene: TRBV3-1
d_gene: TRBD2
j_gene: TRBJ2-5
abundance: few
CDR3aa: CASSPPPGGGGLETQYF
CDR3nt: TGTGCCAGCAGCCCACCCCCGGGCGGGGGGGGTCTGGAGACCCAGTACTTC

v_gene: TRBV2
d_gene: TRBD2
j_gene: TRBJ2-3
abundance: few
CDR3aa: CASGIAGVTDTQYF
CDR3nt: TGTGCCAGCGGAATAGCGGGAGTCACAGATACGCAGTATTTT

v_gene: TRBV11-2
d_gene: TRBD2
j_gene: TRBJ2-5
abundance: .
CDR3aa: CASSLVVPGLAGGETQYF
CDR3nt: TGTGCCAGCAGCTTAGTGGTCCCAGGACTAGCGGGAGGGGAGACCCAGTACTTC

v_gene: TRBV5-1
d_gene: TRBD2
j_gene: TRBJ2-2
abundance: few
CDR3aa: CASSFHGLAPNTGELFF
CDR3nt: TGCGCCAGCAGCTTCCACGGACTAGCCCCGAACACCGGGGAGCTGTTTTTT

v_gene: TRBV29-1
d_gene: .
j_gene: TRBJ1-1
abundance: many
CDR3aa: CSVEWADINTEAFF
CDR3nt: TGCAGCGTTGAGTGGGCAGACATCAACACTGAAGCTTTCTTT

v_gene: TRBV5-1
d_gene: .
j_gene: TRBJ2-1
abundance: .
CDR3aa: CASRVFSRDEQFF
CDR3nt: TGCGCCAGCAGGGTATTTTCCCGCGATGAGCAGTTCTTC

v_gene: TRBV6-5
d_gene: .
j_gene: TRBJ2-7
abundance: .
CDR3aa: CASSYEPLTGTAPYEQYF
CDR3nt: TGTGCCAGCAGTTACGAGCCCCTTACCGGGACTGCCCCCTACGAGCAGTACTTC

v_gene: TRBV5-1
d_gene: TRBD1
j_gene: TRBJ2-2
abundance: few
CDR3aa: CASSLAGQVNTGELFF
CDR3nt: TGCGCCAGCAGCTTGGCGGGACAGGTCAACACCGGGGAGCTGTTTTTT

v_gene: TRBV6-1
d_gene: .
j_gene: TRBJ2-1
abundance: many
CDR3aa: CASRSTGFHEQFF
CDR3nt: TGTGCCAGCAGAAGTACAGGGTTCCATGAGCAGTTCTTC

v_gene: TRBV14
d_gene: .
j_gene: TRBJ2-7
abundance: .
CDR3aa: CASSPTRGPYEQYF
CDR3nt: TGTGCCAGCAGCCCAACGAGGGGACCCTACGAGCAGTACTTC

v_gene: TRBV18
d_gene: .
j_gene: TRBJ2-5
abundance: few
CDR3aa: CASSPKFPSRETQYF
CDR3nt: TGTGCCAGCTCACCAAAGTTCCCCAGTAGGGAGACCCAGTACTTC

v_gene: TRBV29-1
d_gene: TRBD1
j_gene: TRBJ2-7
abundance: many
CDR3aa: CSVEERAGGYEQYF
CDR3nt: TGCAGCGTTGAGGAGAGGGCAGGGGGCTACGAGCAGTACTTC

v_gene: TRBV29-1
d_gene: .
j_gene: TRBJ2-3
abundance: few
CDR3aa: CSVRHTDTQYF
CDR3nt: TGCAGCGTTCGACACACAGATACGCAGTATTTT

v_gene: TRBV27
d_gene: .
j_gene: TRBJ1-1
abundance: once
CDR3aa: CASSLRARAMNTEAFF
CDR3nt: TGTGCCAGCAGTTTAAGGGCTCGTGCTATGAACACTGAAGCTTTCTTT

v_gene: TRBV7-6
d_gene: .
j_gene: TRBJ2-3
abundance: many
CDR3aa: CASTGYTDTQYF
CDR3nt: TGTGCCAGCACTGGCTACACAGATACGCAGTATTTT

v_gene: TRBV5-1
d_gene: .
j_gene: TRBJ2-7
abundance: .
CDR3aa: CASSSDTLSYEQYF
CDR3nt: TGCGCCAGCAGCTCGGACACACTATCCTACGAGCAGTACTTC

v_gene: TRBV29-1
d_gene: .
j_gene: TRBJ2-2
abundance: .
CDR3aa: CSAQDSNTGELFF
CDR3nt: TGCAGCGCTCAGGATTCGAACACCGGGGAGCTGTTTTTT

v_gene: TRBV7-7
d_gene: TRBD2
j_gene: TRBJ2-3
abundance: few
CDR3aa: CASSLDWTSGRDTQYF
CDR3nt: TGTGCTAGCAGCTTAGACTGGACTAGCGGGAGAGATACGCAGTATTTT

v_gene: TRBV29-1
d_gene: .
j_gene: TRBJ2-1
abundance: .
CDR3aa: CSASTDEQFF
CDR3nt: TGCAGCGCCTCGACTGATGAGCAGTTCTTC

v_gene: TRBV20-1
d_gene: .
j_gene: TRBJ2-7
abundance: few
CDR3aa: CSALVGLGYYEQYF
CDR3nt: TGCAGTGCACTCGTCGGGTTGGGTTACTACGAGCAGTACTTC

v_gene: TRBV7-2
d_gene: .
j_gene: TRBJ2-3
abundance: few
CDR3aa: CASSLYVGQLTDTQYF
CDR3nt: TGTGCCAGCAGCTTATATGTGGGGCAGCTCACAGATACGCAGTATTTT

v_gene: TRBV7-9
d_gene: .
j_gene: TRBJ2-1
abundance: .
CDR3aa: CASSAAKLGGSYNEQFF
CDR3nt: TGTGCCAGCAGCGCGGCGAAACTAGGGGGTTCCTACAATGAGCAGTTCTTC

v_gene: TRBV7-2
d_gene: TRBD1
j_gene: TRBJ1-5
abundance: .
CDR3aa: CASSLAEGAGTWPQHF
CDR3nt: TGTGCCAGCAGCTTAGCCGAGGGGGCGGGGACGTGGCCCCAGCATTTT

v_gene: TRBV2
d_gene: TRBD1
j_gene: TRBJ2-1
abundance: few
CDR3aa: CASKTGGLYNEQFF
CDR3nt: TGTGCCAGCAAAACAGGGGGCCTATACAATGAGCAGTTCTTC

v_gene: TRBV12-3/TRBV12-4
d_gene: TRBD1
j_gene: TRBJ1-2
abundance: many
CDR3aa: CASSLVGTGSRYTF
CDR3nt: TGTGCCAGCAGTTTGGTCGGGACAGGGAGTCGCTACACCTTC

v_gene: TRBV7-8
d_gene: .
j_gene: TRBJ2-1
abundance: .
CDR3aa: CASSFGSVGSYNEQFF
CDR3nt: TGTGCCAGCAGCTTCGGGTCGGTGGGTTCCTACAATGAGCAGTTCTTC

v_gene: TRBV7-8
d_gene: .
j_gene: TRBJ2-7
abundance: .
CDR3aa: CASSLFPTGYEQYF
CDR3nt: TGTGCCAGCAGCTTATTTCCCACCGGTTACGAGCAGTACTTC

v_gene: TRBV4-1
d_gene: .
j_gene: TRBJ2-3
abundance: few
CDR3aa: CASSLIPPGLVTDTQYF
CDR3nt: TGCGCCAGCAGCCTTATACCGCCGGGCCTCGTCACGGATACGCAGTATTTT

v_gene: TRBV29-1
d_gene: .
j_gene: TRBJ1-1
abundance: many
CDR3aa: CSVEEFTEAFF
CDR3nt: TGCAGCGTTGAAGAGTTCACTGAAGCTTTCTTT

v_gene: TRBV20-1
d_gene: .
j_gene: TRBJ2-1
abundance: few
CDR3aa: CSASRRFNEQFF
CDR3nt: TGCAGTGCTAGTCGAAGGTTCAATGAGCAGTTCTTC

v_gene: TRBV9
d_gene: TRBD2
j_gene: TRBJ2-3
abundance: few
CDR3aa: CASSDGLAGFTDTQYF
CDR3nt: TGTGCCAGCAGCGACGGACTAGCGGGGTTCACAGATACGCAGTATTTT

v_gene: TRBV10-3
d_gene: .
j_gene: TRBJ2-7
abundance: few
CDR3aa: CAIGADYEQYF
CDR3nt: TGTGCCATCGGGGCGGACTACGAGCAGTACTTC

v_gene: TRBV20-1
d_gene: TRBD1
j_gene: TRBJ2-3
abundance: many
CDR3aa: CSARGQGITDTQYF
CDR3nt: TGCAGTGCTAGGGGACAGGGTATCACAGATACGCAGTATTTT

v_gene: TRBV24-1
d_gene: .
j_gene: TRBJ2-2
abundance: few
CDR3aa: CATSVSSNTGELFF
CDR3nt: TGTGCCACCAGTGTCTCCAGTAACACCGGGGAGCTGTTTTTT

v_gene: TRBV6-2/TRBV6-3
d_gene: .
j_gene: TRBJ2-7
abundance: .
CDR3aa: CASSYNRVVYEQYF
CDR3nt: TGTGCCAGCAGTTATAACAGGGTGGTCTACGAGCAGTACTTC

v_gene: TRBV29-1
d_gene: TRBD2
j_gene: TRBJ2-5
abundance: few
CDR3aa: CSAQGLAGVETQYF
CDR3nt: TGCAGCGCTCAAGGGCTAGCGGGAGTTGAGACCCAGTACTTC

v_gene: TRBV7-8
d_gene: TRBD2
j_gene: TRBJ2-3
abundance: few
CDR3aa: CASSLETGTSGNTDTQYF
CDR3nt: TGTGCCAGCAGCTTAGAGACCGGGACTAGCGGGAACACAGATACGCAGTATTTT

v_gene: TRBV20-1
d_gene: TRBD2
j_gene: TRBJ2-2
abundance: few
CDR3aa: CSARDQISGRNTGELFF
CDR3nt: TGCAGTGCTAGAGATCAAATCAGCGGGAGGAACACCGGGGAGCTGTTTTTT

v_gene: TRBV7-9
d_gene: .
j_gene: TRBJ2-7
abundance: .
CDR3aa: CASSLKGAASQRGEQYF
CDR3nt: TGTGCCAGCAGCTTAAAGGGTGCCGCCAGTCAACGGGGGGAGCAGTACTTC

v_gene: TRBV21-1
d_gene: .
j_gene: TRBJ1-1
abundance: many
CDR3aa: CASSKENTEAFF
CDR3nt: TGTGCCAGCAGCAAAGAAAACACTGAAGCTTTCTTT

v_gene: TRBV6-1
d_gene: TRBD1
j_gene: TRBJ2-3
abundance: .
CDR3aa: CASSPGQGVVDTQYF
CDR3nt: TGTGCCAGCAGTCCGGGACAGGGGGTGGTAGATACGCAGTATTTT

v_gene: TRBV24-1
d_gene: .
j_gene: TRBJ2-1
abundance: few
CDR3aa: CATSEGTRGLENEQFF
CDR3nt: TGTGCCACCAGTGAAGGGACTCGGGGGCTGGAGAATGAGCAGTTCTTC

v_gene: TRBV15
d_gene: .
j_gene: TRBJ2-6
abundance: few
CDR3aa: CATSREVPRFDSGANVLTF
CDR3nt: TGTGCCACCAGCAGAGAGGTCCCCAGGTTTGACTCTGGGGCCAACGTCCTGACTTTC